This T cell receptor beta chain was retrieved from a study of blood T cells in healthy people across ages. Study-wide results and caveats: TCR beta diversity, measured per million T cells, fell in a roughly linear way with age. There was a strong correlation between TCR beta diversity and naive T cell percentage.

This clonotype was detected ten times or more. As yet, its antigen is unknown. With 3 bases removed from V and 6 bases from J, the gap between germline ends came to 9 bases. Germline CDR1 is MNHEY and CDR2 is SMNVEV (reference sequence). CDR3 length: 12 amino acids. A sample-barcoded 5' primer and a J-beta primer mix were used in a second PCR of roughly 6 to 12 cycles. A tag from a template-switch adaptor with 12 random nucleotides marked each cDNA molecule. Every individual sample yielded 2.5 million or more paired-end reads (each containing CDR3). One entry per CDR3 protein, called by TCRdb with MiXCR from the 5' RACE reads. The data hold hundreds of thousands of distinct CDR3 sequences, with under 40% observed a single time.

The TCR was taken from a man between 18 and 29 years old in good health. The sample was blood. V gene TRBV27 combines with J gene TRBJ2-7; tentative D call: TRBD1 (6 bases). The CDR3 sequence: CASSFNRAEQYF. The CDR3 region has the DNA TGTGCCAGCAGTTTTAACAGGGCCGAGCAGTACTTC.